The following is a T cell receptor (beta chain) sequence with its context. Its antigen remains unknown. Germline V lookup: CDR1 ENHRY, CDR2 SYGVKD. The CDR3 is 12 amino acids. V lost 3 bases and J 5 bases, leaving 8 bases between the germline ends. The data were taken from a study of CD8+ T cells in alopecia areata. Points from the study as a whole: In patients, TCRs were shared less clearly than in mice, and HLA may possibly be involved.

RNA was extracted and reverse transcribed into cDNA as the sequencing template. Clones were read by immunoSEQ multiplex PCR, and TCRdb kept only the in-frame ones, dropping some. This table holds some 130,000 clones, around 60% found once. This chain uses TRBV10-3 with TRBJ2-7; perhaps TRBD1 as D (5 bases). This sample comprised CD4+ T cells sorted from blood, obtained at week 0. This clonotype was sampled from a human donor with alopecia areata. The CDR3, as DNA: TGTGCCATCAGTGACAGGGCCAACGAGCAGTACTTC. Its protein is CAISDRANEQYF.